The next 2 T cell receptor beta chains were all read from a single sample in a study of blood T cell repertoires in COVID-19. Profiling relied on immunoSEQ multiplex PCR, and the TCRdb table lists in-frame clones only, not all of them. The data contain 100,000 to 150,000 clones, about 70% of them singletons. Input material: peripheral blood. These receptors were collected from a woman in her 70s with acute or convalescent COVID-19.

This sequence joins TRBV7-6 and TRBJ2-7; 7 bases match TRBD1. Germline CDR1 reads SGHVS; CDR2 reads FNYEAQ. The CDR3 has 15 amino acids. V shed 2 bases and J 6 bases; nucleotides not matched to a gene: 10. CDR3 amino acids: CASSLFLGQDSEQYF. Written as DNA, the CDR3 is TGTGCCAGCAGCTTATTTCTCGGACAGGATTCCGAGCAGTACTTC.

This chain uses TRBV18 with TRBJ1-2, with 9 bases lining up with TRBD1. This CDR3 is 16 amino acids long. V gave up 5 bases and J gave up 4 bases; unmatched junction bases: 11. The germline gives CDR1 KGHSH, CDR2 LQKENI. The CDR3, as DNA: TGTGCCAGCTCAGCCGACGGACAGGGGATAGGCTATGGCTACACCTTC. Amino acids: CASSADGQGIGYGYTF. Full variable domain (outside the CDR3, taken from reference TRBV18 and TRBJ1-2): NAGVMQNPRHLVRRRGQEARLRCSPMKGHSHVYWYRQLPEEGLKFMVYLQKENIIDESGMPKERFSAEFPKEGPSILRIQQVVRGDSAAYFCASSADGQGIGYGYTFGSGTRLTVV.